One and the same sample provided the 14 T cell receptor beta chains below, sequenced in a study of CD8 T cells in Susac syndrome. Reverse transcription of about 0.5 to 1 ug RNA used random hexamers. TCRdb recomputed calls from the immunoSEQ multiplex PCR reads with MiXCR, one row per CDR3 protein. The sample holds 200,000 to 300,000 distinct CDR3 sequences, almost 97% seen once. Sequencing was performed on CD4+ T cells from PBMCs. All receptors come from a human donor with Susac syndrome.

The gene calls are TRBV7-9 and TRBJ2-7; D perhaps matches TRBD2 (7 bases). The CDR3 contains 14 residues. V lost 7 bases to trimming and J lost 2 bases, with 15 bases between them. CDR1 SEHNR and CDR2 FQNEAQ come from the germline V gene (reference sequence). The CDR3 nucleotides are TGTGCCAGCACCCCTGACGGGGGGCCCTACGAGCAGTACTTC. This sequence encodes CASTPDGGPYEQYF.

This chain joins TRBV29-1 and TRBJ2-7, with TRBD2 matching over 7 bases. This CDR3 region has 13 residues. V lost 4 bases to trimming and J lost 6 bases; unmatched junction nucleotides: 9. The germline gives CDR1 SQVTM, CDR2 ANQGSEA. CDR3 in amino acids: CSVVAGELFEQYF. CDR3 coding DNA: TGCAGCGTTGTCGCGGGGGAACTATTCGAGCAGTACTTC.

This chain uses TRBV15 with TRBJ1-1, with D possibly matching TRBD1 (6 bases). Per germline, CDR1 LNHNV and CDR2 YYDKDF (reference sequence). The CDR3 covers 15 residues. Trimming removed 1 base at V and 5 bases at J, with 14 bases between. CDR3 region: CATSRVQGGMTEAFF. For the CDR3, the DNA is TGTGCCACCAGCAGAGTACAGGGAGGGATGACTGAAGCTTTCTTT.

This chain connects TRBV7-3 to TRBJ2-1; no clear D gene. This CDR3 is built from 15 residues. V dropped 4 bases and J dropped 4 bases, with 14 bases sitting between them. Germline lookup yields CDR1 SGHTA and CDR2 FQGTGA. The CDR3 DNA sequence: TGTGCCAGCAGCTCTGAGGCTAGTTTTTACAATGAGCAGTTCTTC. Protein sequence: CASSSEASFYNEQFF.

The chain recombines TRBV9 with TRBJ1-1; D is undetermined. CDR1 and CDR2 (germline): SGDLS, YYNGEE. V shed 2 bases and J shed 3 bases, with 11 bases lying between them. CDR3 size: 14 residues. The CDR3: CASSVSLGDTEAFF. CDR3 coding DNA: TGTGCCAGCAGCGTGTCCCTTGGGGACACTGAAGCTTTCTTT.

This chain connects TRBV28 to TRBJ1-4; 10 nucleotides line up with TRBD1. The CDR3 totals 15 residues. The junction had 7 bases not matched to a gene; V was cut back by 5 bases and J by 7 bases. Germline-derived CDR1 and CDR2 are MDHEN and SYDVKM. As DNA, the CDR3 is TGTGCCAGCAGTATCCCGGACAGGGGGATTGAAAAACTGTTTTTT. Translation gives CASSIPDRGIEKLFF.

The V and J genes are TRBV29-1 and TRBJ2-3, with no clear D. V dropped 7 bases and J dropped 3 bases, with 14 bases sitting between them. CDR1 is SQVTM and CDR2 is ANQGSEA in the germline V gene. CDR3 length: 13 residues. In nucleotides, the CDR3 is TGCAGCGAATGGGTTGGCATGACAGATACGCAGTATTTT. Its translation: CSEWVGMTDTQYF.

Written as DNA, the CDR3 is TGTGCCAGCAGCATTAGGACAGGGAGTGATACGCAGTATTTT. It is translated as CASSIRTGSDTQYF. The J gene is TRBJ2-3, the V gene TRBV5-4, with 8 bases identical to TRBD1. The junction had 7 bases not matched to a gene; V was cut back by 4 bases and J by 6 bases. This CDR3 has 14 amino acids. Germline-derived CDR1 and CDR2 are SGHNT and YYREEE (reference sequence).

The chain carries TRBV27 and TRBJ1-2; TRBD1 agrees at 7 bases. The germline V gene encodes CDR1 MNHEY and CDR2 SMNVEV (reference sequence). This CDR3 has 14 residues. The V and J ends lost 8 bases and 3 bases, in that order; junction bases with no gene match: 9. DNA for the CDR3: TGTGCCAGCCCGTTTGGGGACAGAGACTATGGCTACACCTTC. This codes for CASPFGDRDYGYTF.

The chain couples TRBV12-3 or TRBV12-4 to TRBJ2-1, with D perhaps TRBD1 (5 bases). The CDR3 totals 12 residues. V was shortened by 7 bases and J by 8 bases, with 12 bases between the two germline ends. In DNA form, the CDR3 reads TGTGCCAGCACAAGAGCCAGGGATGAGCAGTTCTTC. This gives the protein CASTRARDEQFF.

This clonotype was counted a single time. The chain links TRBV20-1 to TRBJ2-7; D perhaps matches TRBD1 (6 bases). From germline, CDR1 is DFQATT and CDR2 SNEGSKA (reference sequence). The CDR3 runs 12 residues. V gave up 4 bases and J gave up 3 bases, with 10 bases separating them. CDR3 protein: CSATRDNYEQYF. The CDR3 DNA reads as TGCAGTGCTACCCGGGACAACTACGAGCAGTACTTC.

The chain combines TRBV3-1 with TRBJ1-2; 11 bases align to TRBD1. The CDR3 consists of 17 residues. Germline CDR1 is LGHDT and CDR2 is YNNKEL (reference sequence). V was clipped by 0 bases and J by 7 bases; unmatched bases: 10. In nucleotides, the CDR3 is TGTGCCAGCAGCCAAGACCCCGGACAGGGGGCGTTGGGTGGCTACACCTTC. It codes for CASSQDPGQGALGGYTF.

The chain combines TRBV30 with TRBJ2-5; weak D call: TRBD1 (6 bases). V was clipped by 2 bases and J by 5 bases, with 12 bases between them. The CDR3 spans 13 residues. Germline V gene sequence: CDR1 GTSNPN, CDR2 SVGIG (reference sequence). The CDR3 is CAWSKAGAETQYF. CDR3 DNA sequence: TGTGCCTGGAGTAAAGCAGGGGCGGAGACCCAGTACTTC.

The sample holds one count of this clonotype. CDR3 sequence: CASTAGENIQYF. CDR3 DNA sequence: TGTGCCAGCACAGCGGGGGAAAACATTCAGTACTTC. The chain recombines TRBV6-6 with TRBJ2-4; 8 positions agree with TRBD2. V was clipped by 7 bases and J by 5 bases; unmatched bases: 1. CDR3 length equals 12 residues. The germline gives CDR1 MNHNY, CDR2 SVGAGI (reference sequence).